These 25 T cell receptor beta chains were sequenced from one sample in a study of OX40 agonist ivuxolimab in advanced cancers. Some clones are missing from TCRdb's copy, which holds only in-frame ones; the method was immunoSEQ multiplex PCR. The repertoire holds 75,000 to 100,000 clones, roughly 90% seen once, with around 3.4% in the top ten. This sample comprised CD4+ or CD8+ T cells sorted from blood, obtained in a trial of the OX40 agonist ivuxolimab. The receptors were gathered from an adult with an advanced solid tumor such as melanoma, head and neck, liver or kidney cancer.

V usage is TRBV4-3 and J usage is TRBJ2-7, with TRBD2 identical over 8 bases. The CDR3 covers 16 residues. The junction had 5 bases not matched to a gene; V was cut back by 1 base and J by 0 bases. Germline V gene sequence: CDR1 LGHNA, CDR2 YSLEER. The CDR3 DNA reads as TGCGCCAGCAGCCAAGTTTCAAGCGGGGGCTCCTACGAGCAGTACTTC. Amino acid sequence: CASSQVSSGGSYEQYF.

The V call is TRBV6-6, the J call TRBJ2-1; D gene unclear. Germline CDR1 MNHNY, CDR2 SVGAGI (reference sequence). V lost 5 bases and J lost 3, with 11 bases in between. This CDR3 spans 14 amino acids. The CDR3, as DNA: TGTGCCAGCAGTCCTCACAGCTTCTACAATGAGCAGTTCTTC. It specifies CASSPHSFYNEQFF.

The CDR3 nucleotides read TGTGCCAGCAGCCCCGCGGACGGAAACAATCAGCCCCAGCATTTT. It codes for CASSPADGNNQPQHF. This chain links TRBV6-5 with TRBJ1-5; D gene unclear. This CDR3 region has 15 residues. V was pared by 6 bases and J by 3 bases, with 15 bases between. Germline CDR1 MNHEY, CDR2 SVGAGI.

This clone was detected only once. This chain joins TRBV4-3 and TRBJ2-3; D unresolved. The CDR3 has 15 amino acids. The germline gives CDR1 LGHNA, CDR2 YSLEER. V was pared by 0 bases and J by 1 base, with 8 bases between. The CDR3 region is CASSQEEGGTDTQYF. CDR3 nucleotides: TGCGCCAGCAGCCAAGAGGAAGGAGGCACAGATACGCAGTATTTT.

V gene TRBV27 combines with J gene TRBJ1-6; D uncertain. Trimming shortened V by 6 bases and J by 7 bases, and 16 bases separated the two germline ends. The CDR3 is 15 amino acids. Germline V lookup: CDR1 MNHEY, CDR2 SMNVEV (reference sequence). Here the CDR3 reads CASSPKGPANSPLHF. Here the CDR3 DNA reads TGTGCCAGCAGCCCGAAGGGCCCCGCGAATTCACCCCTCCACTTT.

The chain employs TRBV13 and TRBJ1-4; 8 bases align to TRBD1. This CDR3 spans 15 amino acids. Germline loops: CDR1 PRHDT, CDR2 FYEKMQ (reference sequence). V was pared by 5 bases and J by 4 bases, with 6 bases of the junction left unmatched. DNA of the CDR3: TGTGCCAGCAGCCCGGACAGGGTGGGTAATGAAAAACTGTTTTTT. Protein sequence: CASSPDRVGNEKLFF.

The CDR3 loop reads CASSEGDRAISYEQYF. The CDR3 DNA reads as TGTGCCAGCAGTGAGGGCGACAGGGCTATCTCCTACGAGCAGTACTTC. The chain recombines TRBV6-1 with TRBJ2-7, with TRBD1 matching over 7 bases. V shed 3 bases and J 0 bases; nucleotides not matched to a gene: 8. Germline CDR1 reads MNHNS; CDR2 reads SASEGT. CDR3 length: 16 amino acids.

This chain uses TRBV6-1 with TRBJ1-2, with 7 bases identical to TRBD1. CDR1 and CDR2 (germline): MNHNS, SASEGT. Trimming at V came to 7 bases and at J to 6 bases, leaving 8 bases not matched to a gene. The CDR3 is made up of 13 amino acids. The CDR3 DNA follows: TGTGCCAGCACCTGGCAGGGGGTAAATGGCTACACCTTC. Translated, it gives CASTWQGVNGYTF.

The V call is TRBV5-6, the J call TRBJ2-1, with 8 bases lining up with TRBD2. The germline V gene has CDR1 SGHDT and CDR2 YYEEEE. CDR3 length: 15 amino acids. V lost 0 bases to trimming and J lost 8 bases; unmatched junction nucleotides: 7. CDR3 coding DNA: TGTGCCAGCAGCTTGGGCAGCGGGAGTGCCGATGAGCAGTTCTTC. Residues: CASSLGSGSADEQFF.

V and J are TRBV5-1 and TRBJ1-2, with TRBD1 as a possible D gene (5 bases). Germline V gene lookup returns CDR1 SGHRS and CDR2 YFSETQ. The CDR3 covers 12 residues. The V end lost 0 bases, the J end lost 10 bases, and 10 bases lay between the germline ends. The CDR3 loop reads CASSLAGNDYTF. The CDR3 DNA sequence: TGCGCCAGCAGCTTGGCAGGGAATGACTACACCTTC. Full variable domain (remainder filled in from reference TRBV5-1 and TRBJ1-2): KAGVTQTPRYLIKTRGQQVTLSCSPISGHRSVSWYQQTPGQGLQFLFEYFSETQRNKGNFPGRFSGRQFSNSRSEMNVSTLELGDSALYLCASSLAGNDYTFGSGTRLTVV.

This clone appeared a few times. V and J are TRBV9 and TRBJ1-6; D perhaps matches TRBD1 (6 bases). Trimming shortened V by 2 bases and J by 6 bases, and 9 bases separated the two germline ends. In germline, CDR1 is SGDLS, CDR2 YYNGEE. This CDR3 spans 14 amino acids. The CDR3 protein is CASSVGALNSPLHF. CDR3 nucleotides: TGTGCCAGCAGCGTGGGGGCCCTTAATTCACCCCTCCACTTT.

This chain uses TRBV4-1 with TRBJ1-2; TRBD1 is a possible D gene (5 bases). The V end lost 4 bases, the J end lost 0 bases, and 18 bases lay between the germline ends. The CDR3 has 17 amino acids. Germline V gives CDR1 MGHRA, CDR2 YSYEKL. DNA of the CDR3: TGCGCCAGCAGCCCTCTTGGGAACCGGGGGACTAACTATGGCTACACCTTC. Translation gives CASSPLGNRGTNYGYTF.

A few counts support this clone. The CDR3: CASSLVGDTEAFF. The CDR3 DNA is TGCGCCAGCAGCTTGGTAGGGGACACTGAAGCTTTCTTT. The J gene is TRBJ1-1, the V gene TRBV5-1; D possibly corresponds to TRBD1 (5 bases). V lost 0 bases and J 3 bases, leaving 6 bases between the germline ends. Germline lookup yields CDR1 SGHRS and CDR2 YFSETQ. The CDR3 has 13 residues.

The chain combines TRBV6-5 with TRBJ2-7, with no clear D. CDR1 and CDR2 from the germline V gene are MNHEY and SVGAGI. This CDR3 contains 13 residues. Trimming stripped 0 bases from V and 3 bases from J, with 6 bases between. The CDR3 bases are TGTGCCAGCAGTTACTCGAATAGCTACGAGCAGTACTTC. Protein product: CASSYSNSYEQYF.

The rearrangement uses TRBV19 and TRBJ1-1, with TRBD1 identical over 10 bases. Germline values: CDR1 LNHDA, CDR2 SQIVND (reference sequence). V was pared by 3 bases and J by 8 bases, with 15 bases of the junction left unmatched. The CDR3 loop spans 17 amino acids. The CDR3 sequence is CASSMGHGTGATPEAFF. The CDR3 DNA follows: TGTGCCAGTAGTATGGGGCACGGGACAGGGGCAACCCCCGAAGCTTTCTTT.

In this sample, this clone turned up once. The rearrangement uses TRBV5-6 and TRBJ1-4; 9 bases agree with TRBD1. The junction had 5 bases not matched to a gene; V was cut back by 0 bases and J by 8 bases. The CDR3 runs 15 residues. Germline CDR1 reads SGHDT; CDR2 reads YYEEEE. The CDR3 nucleotides are TGTGCCAGCAGCTTGGGGACAGGGGAGGGAGAAAAACTGTTTTTT. Encoded protein: CASSLGTGEGEKLFF.

This clone was observed a single time. The genes are TRBV4-1 and TRBJ2-1; no clear D gene. The germline gives CDR1 MGHRA, CDR2 YSYEKL. V lost 8 bases and J 7 bases, leaving 9 bases between the germline ends. The CDR3 is 11 amino acids. The CDR3 DNA sequence: TGCGCCAGCGGTGATGGAAATGAGCAGTTCTTC. Translated, it gives CASGDGNEQFF.

The genes are TRBV4-2 and TRBJ2-1, with D unclear. This CDR3 has 17 amino acids. In germline, CDR1 is LGHNA, CDR2 YNFKEQ. Between the trimmed V and J ends, which lost 2 bases and 2 bases, there was a span of 16 bases. CDR3 bases: TGTGCCAGCAGCCAACCCCACCACGGAAGACCCTACAATGAGCAGTTCTTC. Translating gives CASSQPHHGRPYNEQFF.

This chain uses TRBV9 with TRBJ1-3, with D hard to call. The CDR3 totals 15 residues. Germline V gene sequence: CDR1 SGDLS, CDR2 YYNGEE. The V end was cut by 0 bases, the J end by 2 bases, with 9 bases between. In nucleotides, the CDR3 is TGTGCCAGCAGCGTAGGTATTAATACTGGAAACACCATATATTTT. Protein product: CASSVGINTGNTIYF.

This chain uses TRBV6-5 with TRBJ1-4; D is unresolved. Trimming pared 0 bases from V and 5 bases from J, leaving 4 bases between. Germline V gene lookup returns CDR1 MNHEY and CDR2 SVGAGI. This CDR3 is built from 13 residues. CDR3 region: CASSYSENEKLFF. The CDR3 DNA reads TGTGCCAGCAGTTACTCAGAGAATGAAAAACTGTTTTTT.

The J gene is TRBJ1-2, the V gene TRBV9; D unresolved. The CDR3 sequence is 18 residues long. The V end was cut by 4 bases, the J end by 2 bases, with 24 bases between. Germline CDR1 is SGDLS and CDR2 is YYNGEE. The DNA of the CDR3 is TGTGCCAGCAGCCCATTCGTATCAGCCGCAACGAAAAACTATGGCTACACCTTC. This translates into CASSPFVSAATKNYGYTF.

A remark on this clone: The same CDR3 also results from other DNA sequences found in this sample. The rearrangement joins TRBV27 to TRBJ2-7; maybe TRBD1 (5 bases). Trimming pared 4 bases from V and 2 bases from J, leaving 15 bases between. The CDR3 extends over 15 amino acids. CDR1 and CDR2 (germline): MNHEY, SMNVEV (reference sequence). This chain's CDR3 is CASSYDSPTAYEQYF. CDR3 nucleotides: TGTGCCAGCAGTTACGACAGCCCTACAGCCTACGAGCAGTACTTC.

The chain couples TRBV19 to TRBJ2-1; 7 positions match TRBD1. Germline V gives CDR1 LNHDA, CDR2 SQIVND (reference sequence). The CDR3 runs to 17 residues. V lost 0 bases and J lost 3; bases outside the gene matches: 8. CDR3 coding DNA: TGTGCCAGTAGTATAGACTCCGGGACAGTCTTCTACAATGAGCAGTTCTTC. It codes for CASSIDSGTVFYNEQFF.

The chain couples TRBV13 to TRBJ1-2; no reliable D call. Germline CDR1 and CDR2: PRHDT and FYEKMQ (reference sequence). V lost 5 bases, J lost 8 bases, and 12 bases lay in between. The CDR3 runs to 12 residues. CDR3 loop: CASSGPTLGYTF. CDR3 DNA: TGTGCCAGCAGCGGTCCTACCCTAGGCTACACCTTC.

This clone has only a few counts. The chain uses TRBV4-1 and TRBJ1-2, with a possible D match to TRBD1 (6 bases). V shed 4 bases and J shed 4 bases, with 13 bases lying between them. The germline CDR1 and CDR2 sequences are MGHRA and YSYEKL. This CDR3 is 14 amino acids long. The CDR3 DNA is TGCGCCAGCAGCCCCCAACAGGGCCTCTATGGCTACACCTTC. Protein product: CASSPQQGLYGYTF.